Presented here are 14 T cell receptor beta chains from one specimen sequenced in a study of blood T cell repertoires in COVID-19. Sequenced by immunoSEQ multiplex PCR; TCRdb stores in-frame clones only, minus some. The data hold approximately 64,000 clones, with roughly 77% observed a single time. The sample comprised peripheral blood. The receptors shown here come from a woman between 65 and 79 years old with acute or convalescent COVID-19.

In nucleotides, the CDR3 is TGTGCCAGCAGTTTCGCGAGTGAAGCTTTCTTT. Encoded protein: CASSFASEAFF. The rearrangement uses TRBV12-3 or TRBV12-4 and TRBJ1-1; no reliable D call. The CDR3 runs 11 residues. The V end lost 3 bases, the J end lost 7 bases, and 6 bases lay between the germline ends.

Only a few counts were recorded for this clone. The chain has TRBV2 and TRBJ2-2; D is uncertain. Germline V gene sequence: CDR1 SNHLY, CDR2 FYNNEI. The V gene lost 5 bases and the J gene lost 3 bases, with 10 bases spanning the gap. The CDR3 covers 14 residues. CDR3 residues: CASSLDSYTGELFF. The DNA of the CDR3 is TGTGCCAGCAGTCTCGACTCCTACACCGGGGAGCTGTTTTTT.

The chain joins TRBV30 to TRBJ2-1; 8 bases match TRBD2. Germline V gene lookup returns CDR1 GTSNPN and CDR2 SVGIG (reference sequence). The CDR3 covers 17 residues. The V gene end was trimmed by 1 base and the J gene end by 0 bases; junction bases not matched to a gene: 8. The CDR3 DNA reads as TGTGCCTGGAGTGGAACGGGAGGGCTAAGCTCCTACAATGAGCAGTTCTTC. Amino acid sequence: CAWSGTGGLSSYNEQFF.

The gene calls are TRBV19 and TRBJ2-1; possibly TRBD1 for D (6 bases). Trimming shortened V by 3 bases and J by 5 bases, and 11 bases separated the two germline ends. This CDR3 is 14 amino acids long. Germline CDR1 reads LNHDA; CDR2 reads SQIVND (reference sequence). In nucleotides, the CDR3 is TGTGCCAGTAGTATGTGGACAGTGGACAATGAGCAGTTCTTC. Residues: CASSMWTVDNEQFF.

In its sample, this clone was seen a few times. This chain links TRBV11-3 with TRBJ2-7; maybe TRBD1 (6 bases). Per germline, CDR1 SGHNT and CDR2 YENEEA. The CDR3 consists of 15 residues. Trimming took off 5 bases at V and 4 bases at J, with 18 bases between the two ends. CDR3 region: CASSPSGTLNYEQYF. In DNA, the CDR3 is TGTGCCAGCAGCCCTTCCGGGACACTTAATTACGAGCAGTACTTC. Full variable domain (rest looked up from reference TRBV11-3 and TRBJ2-7): EAGVVQSPRYKIIEKKQPVAFWCNPISGHNTLYWYLQNLGQGPELLIRYENEEAVDDSQLPKDRFSAERLKGVDSTLKIQPAELGDSAVYLCASSPSGTLNYEQYFGPGTRLTVT.

A few counts support this clone. V usage is TRBV19 and J usage is TRBJ2-7; no clear D. Per germline, CDR1 LNHDA and CDR2 SQIVND (reference sequence). Trimming pared 3 bases from V and 1 base from J, leaving 10 bases between. The CDR3 runs to 14 residues. The CDR3, as DNA: TGTGCCAGTAGTATTGGGCCGGCTTCCTACGAGCAGTACTTC. Translation gives CASSIGPASYEQYF.

The V and J genes are TRBV12-3 or TRBV12-4 and TRBJ1-1, with 8 positions matching TRBD1. J was trimmed by 5 bases and V by 6 bases; bases with no gene match: 5. The length of the CDR3 is 13 residues. For the CDR3, the DNA is TGTGCCAGCAGCAGGGGGCAAGGAACTGAAGCTTTCTTT. It encodes CASSRGQGTEAFF.

CDR3 DNA sequence: TGTGCCAGCAGCTGGGGGACTGCCGGAGGTACGCAGTATTTT. This encodes CASSWGTAGGTQYF. The chain links TRBV7-2 to TRBJ2-3; possible D gene TRBD2, 6 bases. V was cut by 4 bases and J by 8 bases, with 16 bases left in between. Germline CDR1 is SGHTA and CDR2 is FQGNSA. The CDR3 has 14 residues.

This clone was recorded a few times. The chain combines TRBV18 with TRBJ2-2; the match to TRBD2 covers 14 bases. The trim removed 5 bases at V and 4 bases at J, leaving 6 bases unmatched. This CDR3 spans 17 amino acids. The germline CDR1 and CDR2 sequences are KGHSH and LQKENI. The CDR3 region is CASSSGLAGEPTGELFF. The CDR3 DNA follows: TGTGCCAGCTCATCGGGACTAGCGGGAGAGCCCACCGGGGAGCTGTTTTTT.

The chain links TRBV6-5 to TRBJ1-2; 10 nucleotides align to TRBD1. With 2 bases clipped from V and 4 bases from J, the junction kept 7 bases outside the gene matches. This CDR3 has 16 amino acids. Germline CDR1 reads MNHEY; CDR2 reads SVGAGI. CDR3 in DNA: TGTGCCAGCAGTTACCTACGGACAGGGGGAGGCTATGGCTACACCTTC. Its translation: CASSYLRTGGGYGYTF.

The chain links TRBV30 to TRBJ2-7; 9 nucleotides agree with TRBD1. Germline V gene sequence: CDR1 GTSNPN, CDR2 SVGIG (reference sequence). The CDR3 is made up of 13 amino acids. Germline trimming cut 1 base from V and 9 bases from J; bases unmatched to any gene: 7. The CDR3 DNA sequence: TGTGCCTGGAGTGACGCAAAGGACAGGGGGCAGTACTTC. It yields the protein CAWSDAKDRGQYF.

The rearrangement uses TRBV5-8 and TRBJ1-3; D might be TRBD1 (5 bases). There are 17 residues in the CDR3. Trimming took off 0 bases at V and 4 bases at J, with 17 bases between the two ends. The germline V gene has CDR1 SGHTS and CDR2 YDEGEE. The CDR3 bases are TGTGCCAGCAGCTTGGGCTACGACAGTCCAGGAGGAAACACCATATATTTT. Amino acid sequence: CASSLGYDSPGGNTIYF.

The chain joins TRBV9 to TRBJ2-5, with a weak D call TRBD1 (6 bases). V lost 0 bases and J 0 bases, leaving 12 bases between the germline ends. The CDR3 is made up of 16 amino acids. Germline V gives CDR1 SGDLS, CDR2 YYNGEE. The CDR3 DNA follows: TGTGCCAGCAGCGTAGGTGCAGGGGAGTACCAAGAGACCCAGTACTTC. It encodes CASSVGAGEYQETQYF. The complete variable domain, with remaining parts taken from reference TRBV9 and TRBJ2-5, reads DSGVTQTPKHLITATGQRVTLRCSPRSGDLSVYWYQQSLDQGLQFLIQYYNGEERAKGNILERFSAQQFPDLHSELNLSSLELGDSALYFCASSVGAGEYQETQYFGPGTRLLVL.

The rearrangement uses TRBV11-2 and TRBJ2-7; 9 bases are a match to TRBD1. This CDR3 contains 13 residues. The germline V gene encodes CDR1 SGHAT and CDR2 FQNNGV. V lost 4 bases and J lost 4; bases outside the gene matches: 2. The CDR3 DNA reads TGTGCCAGCAGCTCGACAGGGGGGTACGAGCAGTACTTC. Amino acid sequence: CASSSTGGYEQYF.